This TCR beta chain was captured by sequencing in a study of T cell clonotyping in hematopoietic cell transplantation. Method: immunoSEQ multiplex PCR; TCRdb's copy keeps in-frame clones and lacks some. The profile covers 15,000 or so clones, with approximately 57% appearing a single time and 12% taken by the ten largest. The germline V gene has CDR1 MNHEY and CDR2 SVGAGI. CDR3 length: 14 amino acids. V lost 5 bases and J lost 1, with 11 bases in between. Specimen: PBMCs, collected 30 days after allogeneic stem cell transplant. This chain connects TRBV6-5 to TRBJ2-5; D gene ambiguous. The receptor's source is a male patient aged 45 to 59 who had an allogeneic stem cell transplant from an unrelated donor, so T cells may come from the graft donor. Some clones in this sample may be carry-over from other donors' samples. CDR3: CASSKLTIQETQYF. In DNA, the CDR3 is TGTGCCAGCAGTAAGCTAACAATCCAAGAGACCCAGTACTTC.